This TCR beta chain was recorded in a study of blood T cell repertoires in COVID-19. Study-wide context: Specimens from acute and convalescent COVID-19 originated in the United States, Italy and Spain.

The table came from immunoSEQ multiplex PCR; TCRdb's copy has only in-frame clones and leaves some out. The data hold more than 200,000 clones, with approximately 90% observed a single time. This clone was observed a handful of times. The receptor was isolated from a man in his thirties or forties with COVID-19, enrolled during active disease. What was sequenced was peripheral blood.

This chain's CDR3 is CASSKWGPGTDTQYF. CDR3 bases: TGTGCCAGTAGTAAATGGGGGCCGGGAACAGATACGCAGTATTTT. V usage is TRBV19 and J usage is TRBJ2-3, with D maybe TRBD1 (6 bases). V lost 4 bases and J 3 bases, leaving 14 bases between the germline ends. The germline CDR1 and CDR2 sequences are LNHDA and SQIVND (reference sequence). This CDR3 spans 15 amino acids.